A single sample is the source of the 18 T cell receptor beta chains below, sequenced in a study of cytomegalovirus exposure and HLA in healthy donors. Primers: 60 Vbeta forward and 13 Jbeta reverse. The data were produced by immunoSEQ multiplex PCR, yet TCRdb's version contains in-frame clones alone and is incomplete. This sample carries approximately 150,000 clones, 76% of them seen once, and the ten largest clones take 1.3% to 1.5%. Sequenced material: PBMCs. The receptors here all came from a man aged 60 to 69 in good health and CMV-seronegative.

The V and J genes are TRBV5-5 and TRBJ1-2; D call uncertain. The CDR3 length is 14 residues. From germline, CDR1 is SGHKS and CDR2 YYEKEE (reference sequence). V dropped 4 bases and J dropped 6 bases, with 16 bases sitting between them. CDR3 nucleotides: TGTGCCAGCAGCCAAATTGTCCTCCCGGATGGCTACACCTTC. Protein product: CASSQIVLPDGYTF.

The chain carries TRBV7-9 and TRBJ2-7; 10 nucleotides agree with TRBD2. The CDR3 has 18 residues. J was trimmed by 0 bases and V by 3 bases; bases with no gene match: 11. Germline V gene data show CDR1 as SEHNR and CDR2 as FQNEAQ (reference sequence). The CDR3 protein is CASSLSGRAEVRSYEQYF. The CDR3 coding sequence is TGTGCCAGCAGCTTGAGCGGGAGGGCCGAGGTTCGCTCCTACGAGCAGTACTTC.

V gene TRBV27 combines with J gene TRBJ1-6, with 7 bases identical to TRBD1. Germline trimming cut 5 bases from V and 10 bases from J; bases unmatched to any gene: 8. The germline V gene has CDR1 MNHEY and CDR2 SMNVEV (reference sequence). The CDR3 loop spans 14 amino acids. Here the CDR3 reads CASSSLDRSSPLHF. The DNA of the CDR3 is TGTGCCAGCAGTAGTTTGGACAGGAGCTCACCCCTCCACTTT.

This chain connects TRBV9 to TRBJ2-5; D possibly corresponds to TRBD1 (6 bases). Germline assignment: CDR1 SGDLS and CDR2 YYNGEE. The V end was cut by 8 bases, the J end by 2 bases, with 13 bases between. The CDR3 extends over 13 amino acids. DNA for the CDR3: TGTGCCAGTACCGGGACAACACAAGAGACCCAGTACTTC. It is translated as CASTGTTQETQYF. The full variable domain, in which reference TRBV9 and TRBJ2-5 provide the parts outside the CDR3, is DSGVTQTPKHLITATGQRVTLRCSPRSGDLSVYWYQQSLDQGLQFLIQYYNGEERAKGNILERFSAQQFPDLHSELNLSSLELGDSALYFCASTGTTQETQYFGPGTRLLVL.

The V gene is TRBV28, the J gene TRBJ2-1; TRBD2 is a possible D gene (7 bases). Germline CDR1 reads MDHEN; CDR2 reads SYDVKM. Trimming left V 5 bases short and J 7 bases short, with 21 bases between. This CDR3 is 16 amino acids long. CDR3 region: CASSPTSRGGRNEQFF. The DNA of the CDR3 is TGTGCCAGCAGTCCGACCTCTAGGGGGGGGCGGAATGAGCAGTTCTTC.

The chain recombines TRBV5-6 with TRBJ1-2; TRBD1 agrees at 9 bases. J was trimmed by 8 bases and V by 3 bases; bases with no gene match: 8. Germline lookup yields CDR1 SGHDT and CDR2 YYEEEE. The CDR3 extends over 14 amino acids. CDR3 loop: CASSSRDRVVGYTF. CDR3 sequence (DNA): TGTGCCAGCAGCTCTCGGGACAGGGTGGTCGGCTACACCTTC.

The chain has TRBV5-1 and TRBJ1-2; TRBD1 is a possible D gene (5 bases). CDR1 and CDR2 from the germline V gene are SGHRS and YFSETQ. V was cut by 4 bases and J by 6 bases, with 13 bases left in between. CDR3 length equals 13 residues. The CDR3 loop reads CASSRQGDDGYTF. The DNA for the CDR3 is TGCGCCAGCAGCCGGCAGGGTGACGATGGCTACACCTTC.

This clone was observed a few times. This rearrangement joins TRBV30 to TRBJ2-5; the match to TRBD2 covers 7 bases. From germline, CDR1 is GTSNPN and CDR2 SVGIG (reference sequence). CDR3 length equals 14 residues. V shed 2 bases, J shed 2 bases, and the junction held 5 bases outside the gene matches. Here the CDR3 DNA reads TGTGCCTGGAGTACGACTAGCTTTCAAGAGACCCAGTACTTC. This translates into CAWSTTSFQETQYF.

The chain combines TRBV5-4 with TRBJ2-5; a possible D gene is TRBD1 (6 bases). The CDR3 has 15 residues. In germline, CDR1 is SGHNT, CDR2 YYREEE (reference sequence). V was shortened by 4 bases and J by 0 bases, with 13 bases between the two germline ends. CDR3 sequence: CASSPRRTDQETQYF. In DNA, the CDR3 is TGTGCCAGCAGCCCCCGACGGACAGACCAAGAGACCCAGTACTTC.

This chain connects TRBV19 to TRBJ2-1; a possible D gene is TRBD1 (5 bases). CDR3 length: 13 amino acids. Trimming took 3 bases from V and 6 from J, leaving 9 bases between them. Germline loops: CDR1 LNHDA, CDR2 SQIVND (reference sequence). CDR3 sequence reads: CASSMETGNEQFF. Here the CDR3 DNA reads TGTGCCAGTAGTATGGAAACAGGCAATGAGCAGTTCTTC.

The CDR3 coding sequence is TGTGCCAGCAGCTTATCACAGGGCACAGATACGCAGTATTTT. It translates to CASSLSQGTDTQYF. The chain carries TRBV13 and TRBJ2-3; TRBD1 might be the D (5 bases). V gave up 2 bases and J gave up 1 base, with 7 bases separating them. Per germline, CDR1 PRHDT and CDR2 FYEKMQ (reference sequence). The CDR3 is 14 amino acids.

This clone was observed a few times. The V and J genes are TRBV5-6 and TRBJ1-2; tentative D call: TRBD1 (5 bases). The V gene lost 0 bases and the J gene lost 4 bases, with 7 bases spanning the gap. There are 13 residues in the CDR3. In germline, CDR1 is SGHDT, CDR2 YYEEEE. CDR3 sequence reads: CASSLVGLYGYTF. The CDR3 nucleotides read TGTGCCAGCAGCTTGGTGGGACTCTATGGCTACACCTTC.

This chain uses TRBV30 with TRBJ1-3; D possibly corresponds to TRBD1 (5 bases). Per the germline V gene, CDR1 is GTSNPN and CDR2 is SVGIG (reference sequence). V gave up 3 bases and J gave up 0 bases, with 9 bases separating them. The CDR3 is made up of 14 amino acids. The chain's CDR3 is CAWSTGNSGNTIYF. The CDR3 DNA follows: TGTGCCTGGAGCACAGGCAACTCTGGAAACACCATATATTTT.

The CDR3 coding sequence is TGTGCCAGTCAACCCCGAGGGACAAGCACAGATACGCAGTATTTT. This translates into CASQPRGTSTDTQYF. The rearrangement links TRBV19 to TRBJ2-3, with D maybe TRBD1 (6 bases). Deletions cut 8 bases from V and 0 bases from J, with 15 bases between. Germline V lookup: CDR1 LNHDA, CDR2 SQIVND (reference sequence). The CDR3 extends over 15 amino acids. Full variable domain (rest looked up from reference TRBV19 and TRBJ2-3): DGGITQSPKYLFRKEGQNVTLSCEQNLNHDAMYWYRQDPGQGLRLIYYSQIVNDFQKGDIAEGYSVSREKKESFPLTVTSAQKNPTAFYLCASQPRGTSTDTQYFGPGTRLTVL.

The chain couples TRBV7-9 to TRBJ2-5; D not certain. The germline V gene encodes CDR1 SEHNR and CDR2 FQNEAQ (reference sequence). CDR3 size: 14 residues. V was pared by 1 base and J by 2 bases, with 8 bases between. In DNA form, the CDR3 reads TGTGCCAGCAGCTTAGTTGGCGGTCAAGAGACCCAGTACTTC. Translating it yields CASSLVGGQETQYF.

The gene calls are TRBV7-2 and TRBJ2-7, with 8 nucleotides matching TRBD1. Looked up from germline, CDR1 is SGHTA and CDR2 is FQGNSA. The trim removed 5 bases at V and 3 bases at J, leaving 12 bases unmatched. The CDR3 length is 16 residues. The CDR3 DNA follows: TGTGCCAGCAGCGCGAGGACCGGGACAGGAATCTACGAGCAGTACTTC. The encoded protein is CASSARTGTGIYEQYF.

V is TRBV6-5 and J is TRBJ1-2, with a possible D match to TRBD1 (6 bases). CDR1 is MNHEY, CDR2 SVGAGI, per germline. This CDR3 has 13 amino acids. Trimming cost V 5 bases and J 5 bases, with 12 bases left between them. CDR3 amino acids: CASSQGSGYGYTF. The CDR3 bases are TGTGCCAGCAGTCAGGGGTCTGGGTATGGCTACACCTTC.

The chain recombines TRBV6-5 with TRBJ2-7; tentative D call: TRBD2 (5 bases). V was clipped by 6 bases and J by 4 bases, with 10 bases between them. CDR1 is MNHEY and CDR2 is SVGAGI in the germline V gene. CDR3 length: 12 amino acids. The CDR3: CASSPTNYEQYF. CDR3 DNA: TGTGCCAGCAGCCCGACTAATTACGAGCAGTACTTC.